Below, 26 T cell receptor beta chains from the same sample are listed, as sequenced in a study of T cells in Graves' hyperthyroidism and ophthalmopathy. RNA transcripts served as the template for amplifying TCR beta CDR3 regions. RT-PCR in the first round (using the HTBI primer set) targeted the TCR CDR3. MiXCR was run by TCRdb on the multiplex PCR reads, yielding one entry per CDR3 protein. The data show approximately 480,000 distinct CDR3 sequences, 20% seen once. The sample comprised blood. These receptors originate from a man younger than 30 with Graves' hyperthyroidism.

The CDR3 protein is CSGAWTGYTEAFF. The CDR3 DNA reads as TGCAGCGGTGCCTGGACAGGGTACACTGAAGCTTTCTTT. V usage is TRBV29-1 and J usage is TRBJ1-1; 8 positions agree with TRBD1. Germline trimming cut 7 bases from V and 3 bases from J; bases unmatched to any gene: 7. Germline V lookup: CDR1 SQVTM, CDR2 ANQGSEA. CDR3 length: 13 residues.

In nucleotides, the CDR3 is TGTGCCAGCAGCTTAGGCCTTTGGACGCCCCAGCATTTT. Amino acid sequence: CASSLGLWTPQHF. The chain is built from TRBV13 and TRBJ1-5, with D unresolved. V dropped 0 bases and J dropped 9 bases, with 9 bases sitting between them. Germline loops: CDR1 PRHDT, CDR2 FYEKMQ (reference sequence). This CDR3 spans 13 amino acids.

J is TRBJ2-2 and V is TRBV10-2, with 9 bases fitting TRBD1. From germline, CDR1 is WSHSY and CDR2 SAAADI. The CDR3 sequence is 16 residues long. Losses at the gene ends were 2 bases for V and 3 bases for J; bases not matched to a gene: 4. CDR3 sequence: CASSETGGTYTGELFF. CDR3 bases: TGCGCCAGCAGTGAGACAGGGGGCACTTACACCGGGGAGCTGTTTTTT.

A note on this clonotype: One end of the junction varies from germline; a read error may be responsible. The chain joins TRBV25-1 to TRBJ2-7, with D tentatively TRBD1 (6 bases). The CDR3 runs to 14 residues. The germline CDR1 and CDR2 sequences are MGHDK and SYGVNS. The CDR3 bases are TGTGTCAGCAGTGAATATAACAGGGAGTACGAGCAGTACTTC. Translating gives CVSSEYNREYEQYF.

This chain uses TRBV5-1 with TRBJ2-7, with D possibly TRBD1 on 5 matching bases. The length of the CDR3 is 14 residues. The germline V gene encodes CDR1 SGHRS and CDR2 YFSETQ. V lost 2 bases to trimming and J lost 1 base, with 10 bases between them. This CDR3 is CASSFDRLSYEQYF. As DNA, the CDR3 is TGCGCCAGCAGCTTTGACAGATTATCCTACGAGCAGTACTTC.

This clonotype was seen only a few times. The chain uses TRBV30 and TRBJ2-5, with TRBD2 identical over 12 bases. The CDR3 length is 15 residues. J was trimmed by 8 bases and V by 3 bases; bases with no gene match: 10. Germline assignment: CDR1 GTSNPN and CDR2 SVGIG (reference sequence). Written as DNA, the CDR3 is TGTGCCTGGAGGACTAGCGGGGGAGTTCGAGGAACCCAGTACTTC. Its translation is CAWRTSGGVRGTQYF.

This clonotype has at least ten counts. The chain carries TRBV19 and TRBJ1-1; 11 bases fit TRBD1. The CDR3 is 12 residues long. V dropped 7 bases and J dropped 9; count of bases not matched to a gene: 4. Germline CDR1 reads LNHDA; CDR2 reads SQIVND (reference sequence). The CDR3 loop is CASIGTGGKAFF. For the CDR3, the DNA is TGTGCCAGTATCGGGACAGGGGGGAAAGCTTTCTTT. Together with reference TRBV19 and TRBJ1-1, the CDR3 gives the full variable domain: DGGITQSPKYLFRKEGQNVTLSCEQNLNHDAMYWYRQDPGQGLRLIYYSQIVNDFQKGDIAEGYSVSREKKESFPLTVTSAQKNPTAFYLCASIGTGGKAFFGQGTRLTVV.

The gene calls are TRBV20-1 and TRBJ1-5; D remains ambiguous. The V gene lost 0 bases and the J gene lost 0 bases, with 9 bases spanning the gap. Germline assignment: CDR1 DFQATT and CDR2 SNEGSKA (reference sequence). The CDR3 is made up of 15 amino acids. The DNA of the CDR3 is TGCAGTGCTAGAGATTCTTTTAATAGCAATCAGCCCCAGCATTTT. Amino acid sequence: CSARDSFNSNQPQHF.

There are many counts of this clonotype. The chain links TRBV2 to TRBJ2-7; D is unresolved. The CDR3 is 13 amino acids. The germline CDR1 and CDR2 sequences are SNHLY and FYNNEI. V was cut by 10 bases and J by 1 base, with 14 bases left in between. The CDR3 reads CATTSDASYEQYF. CDR3 DNA sequence: TGTGCCACAACCTCGGATGCATCCTACGAGCAGTACTTC. Full variable domain (remainder filled in from reference TRBV2 and TRBJ2-7): EPEVTQTPSHQVTQMGQEVILRCVPISNHLYFYWYRQILGQKVEFLVSFYNNEISEKSEIFDDQFSVERPDGSNFTLKIRSTKLEDSAMYFCATTSDASYEQYFGPGTRLTVT.

At least ten counts were recorded for this clonotype. CDR3 amino acids: CSARDSALYEQYF. For the CDR3, the DNA is TGCAGTGCTAGAGATTCGGCCTTATACGAGCAGTACTTC. The chain has TRBV20-1 and TRBJ2-7; D gene unclear. The CDR3 runs to 13 residues. V was cut by 0 bases and J by 4 bases, with 10 bases left in between. Germline V lookup: CDR1 DFQATT, CDR2 SNEGSKA (reference sequence).

In this sample, this clonotype turned up many times. V usage is TRBV6-1 and J usage is TRBJ2-7; D is ambiguous. In germline, CDR1 is MNHNS, CDR2 SASEGT. This CDR3 spans 14 amino acids. Trimming pared 2 bases from V and 3 bases from J, leaving 11 bases between. The chain's CDR3 is CASSETGRIYEQYF. For the CDR3, the DNA is TGTGCCAGCAGTGAAACCGGCAGAATCTACGAGCAGTACTTC.

At least ten counts were recorded for this clonotype. V gene TRBV12-3 or TRBV12-4 combines with J gene TRBJ1-5, with D possibly matching TRBD1 (6 bases). With 3 bases removed from V and 4 bases from J, the gap between germline ends came to 13 bases. This CDR3 is 15 amino acids long. The CDR3 region is CASSFGGAANQPQHF. The CDR3 DNA follows: TGTGCCAGCAGTTTCGGGGGCGCAGCGAATCAGCCCCAGCATTTT.

This clonotype was seen at least ten times. V and J are TRBV6-4 and TRBJ1-6, with D unclear. This CDR3 region has 13 residues. Trimming removed 0 bases at V and 5 bases at J, with 2 bases between. CDR1 is MRHNA and CDR2 is SNTAGT in the germline V gene. DNA for the CDR3: TGTGCCAGCAGTGACTCAGATAATTCACCCCTCCACTTT. Translated, it gives CASSDSDNSPLHF.

The sample holds many counts of this clonotype. The chain employs TRBV2 and TRBJ1-1, with a weak D call TRBD1 (5 bases). CDR3 length: 14 amino acids. The V gene's germline CDR1 is SNHLY and CDR2 FYNNEI. Trimming removed 3 bases from V and 0 bases from J, with 8 bases in between. The CDR3 region is CASSEGDMNTEAFF. For the CDR3, the DNA is TGTGCCAGCAGTGAGGGGGATATGAACACTGAAGCTTTCTTT.

There are many counts of this clonotype. V gene TRBV6-2 or TRBV6-3 combines with J gene TRBJ2-7, with 8 nucleotides matching TRBD1. Germline lookup yields CDR1 MNHEY and CDR2 SVGEGT. The junction had 11 bases not matched to a gene; V was cut back by 4 bases and J by 3 bases. CDR3 length equals 16 residues. The CDR3 protein is CASSFPRTGPNYEQYF. The CDR3 nucleotides read TGTGCCAGCAGTTTCCCTAGGACAGGGCCCAACTACGAGCAGTACTTC.

This clonotype was recorded at least ten times. The chain recombines TRBV5-6 with TRBJ1-2, with D hard to call. Germline V lookup: CDR1 SGHDT, CDR2 YYEEEE. This CDR3 is 13 amino acids long. Trimming removed 4 bases from V and 7 bases from J, with 14 bases in between. In nucleotides, the CDR3 is TGTGCCAGCAGCCCCTTTGAGGAACGTGGCTACACCTTC. This translates into CASSPFEERGYTF.

The genes are TRBV20-1 and TRBJ2-7; the match to TRBD2 covers 12 bases. The J segment lost 5 bases and the V segment lost 5 bases, leaving 10 bases of the junction unmatched. This CDR3 is 15 amino acids long. CDR1 and CDR2 from the germline V gene are DFQATT and SNEGSKA (reference sequence). This CDR3 reads CSAAPTSGRIHEQYF. The CDR3 DNA reads TGCAGTGCTGCCCCGACTAGCGGGAGAATCCACGAGCAGTACTTC.

The rearrangement links TRBV6-1 to TRBJ2-5; 7 nucleotides agree with TRBD1. V lost 5 bases, J lost 2 bases, and 5 bases stayed unmatched. There are 14 residues in the CDR3. Germline V gives CDR1 MNHNS, CDR2 SASEGT. The CDR3 spells CASSQWGQQETQYF. The CDR3 coding sequence is TGTGCCAGCAGTCAATGGGGACAGCAAGAGACCCAGTACTTC.

This clonotype appeared many times. The chain combines TRBV7-2 with TRBJ1-1; D unresolved. Germline CDR1 reads SGHTA; CDR2 reads FQGNSA. The V and J ends lost 5 bases and 3 bases respectively, with 10 bases between them. The CDR3 is 13 amino acids. The CDR3 spells CASSPLTDTEAFF. The CDR3 region has the DNA TGTGCCAGCAGCCCCTTAACGGACACTGAAGCTTTCTTT.

The chain employs TRBV5-1 and TRBJ2-7; D unclear. Germline V gene data show CDR1 as SGHRS and CDR2 as YFSETQ. The CDR3 has 16 amino acids. V dropped 4 bases and J dropped 5 bases, with 22 bases sitting between them. CDR3 in DNA: TGCGCCAGCAGCCCCTGGTCTGGCAGGCCCGAGGACGAGCAGTACTTC. It specifies CASSPWSGRPEDEQYF.

This clonotype occurred many times. The CDR3 DNA reads as TGTGCCAGCAGTACCCCGGGGGCCGCTTTCTTT. Protein sequence: CASSTPGAAFF. This rearrangement joins TRBV6-5 to TRBJ1-1; a possible D gene is TRBD1 (6 bases). Germline-derived CDR1 and CDR2 are MNHEY and SVGAGI. V dropped 5 bases and J dropped 11 bases, with 12 bases sitting between them. CDR3 size: 11 residues.

This clonotype was detected once. The rearrangement uses TRBV14 and TRBJ1-5; D is ambiguous. The V gene's germline CDR1 is SGHDN and CDR2 FVKESK. The CDR3 has 15 amino acids. The V gene lost 4 bases and the J gene lost 0 bases, with 10 bases spanning the gap. CDR3 bases: TGTGCCAGCAGCCGGCGAGAATATAGCAATCAGCCCCAGCATTTT. Its protein is CASSRREYSNQPQHF.

This clonotype appeared many times. The chain recombines TRBV10-3 with TRBJ2-3; D is unresolved. There are 14 residues in the CDR3. The germline V and J ends were trimmed by 2 bases and 1 base, with 7 bases remaining between them. Germline V gene lookup returns CDR1 ENHRY and CDR2 SYGVKD. CDR3: CAISEISRTDTQYF. In DNA form, the CDR3 reads TGTGCCATCAGTGAGATTTCTCGCACAGATACGCAGTATTTT.

This sequence joins TRBV12-5 and TRBJ2-5; no firm D call. The CDR3 totals 12 residues. The germline V gene encodes CDR1 LGHNT and CDR2 FRNRAP. Deletions cut 7 bases from V and 5 bases from J, with 11 bases between. Here the CDR3 DNA reads TGTGCTAGTGCTTTACCAGTTGAGACCCAGTACTTC. Amino acid sequence: CASALPVETQYF.

This clonotype was detected ten times or more. V usage is TRBV6-7 and J usage is TRBJ1-2; possible D gene TRBD1, 5 bases. TRBV6-7 is an ORF for which the function is uncertain. V lost 6 bases, J lost 8 bases, and 19 bases lay in between. This CDR3 is 14 amino acids long. CDR3 nucleotide sequence: TGTGCCAGCAGCCCCCCGGCGGGGGTCGACGGCTACACCTTC. It yields the protein CASSPPAGVDGYTF.

The chain is built from TRBV19 and TRBJ1-5, with D hard to call. V lost 5 bases and J lost 7, with 12 bases in between. The CDR3 is 13 residues long. The germline V gene encodes CDR1 LNHDA and CDR2 SQIVND (reference sequence). This CDR3 reads CASSQGLAQPQHF. CDR3 DNA: TGTGCCAGTAGTCAAGGATTGGCCCAGCCCCAGCATTTT.